By share of the sample, the clone carrying this T cell receptor beta chain is large (0.1 to 1%). Its matching antigen is unknown. Little can be read into the size of this beta chain, an off-target read in a library designed for alpha chains. Time point here: sample taken at primary tumor resection. The sequenced material consisted of unsorted whole RNA from tumor, nontumor lung or frozen PBMC. TCRdb independently ran MiXCR on the 5' RACE reads; one entry per CDR3 protein. Among approximately 10,000 distinct CDR3 sequences listed, 4.5% to 6.5% were seen once. The entry originates in a study of spatial heterogeneity in lung cancer. Study-level points and caveats: Tallies of expanded TCRs, which were sorted into ubiquitous and regional groups, correlated with counts of ubiquitous and regional nonsynonymous mutations, respectively. It was found that expanded intratumoral alpha and beta TCR counts tracked tumor mutation counts. Beta chains had approximately 14% coverage of tumor T cells, and alpha chains had around 7.2%.

The CDR3 totals 15 residues. V was pared by 0 bases and J by 5 bases, with 10 bases between. The V gene's germline CDR1 is KGHSH and CDR2 LQKENI. This sequence was found in a male donor with early-stage non-small cell lung cancer. The V and J genes are TRBV18 and TRBJ1-4; D unclear. Sequencing was performed on lung tumor tissue, taken at surgery. CDR3 region: CASSPPWTVNEKLFF. CDR3 nucleotide sequence: TGTGCCAGCTCACCACCCTGGACGGTAAATGAAAAACTGTTTTTT.